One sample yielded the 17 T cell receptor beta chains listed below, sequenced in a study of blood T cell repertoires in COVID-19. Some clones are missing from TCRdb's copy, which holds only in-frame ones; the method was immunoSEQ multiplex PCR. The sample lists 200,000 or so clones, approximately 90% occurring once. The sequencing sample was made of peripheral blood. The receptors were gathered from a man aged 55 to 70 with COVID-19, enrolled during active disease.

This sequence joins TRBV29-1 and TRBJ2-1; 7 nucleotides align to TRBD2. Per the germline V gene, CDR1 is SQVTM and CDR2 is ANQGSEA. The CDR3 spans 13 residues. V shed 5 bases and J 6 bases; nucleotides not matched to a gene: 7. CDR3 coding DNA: TGCAGCGTTACCCGACTAGCCCTCAATGAGCAGTTCTTC. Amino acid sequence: CSVTRLALNEQFF.

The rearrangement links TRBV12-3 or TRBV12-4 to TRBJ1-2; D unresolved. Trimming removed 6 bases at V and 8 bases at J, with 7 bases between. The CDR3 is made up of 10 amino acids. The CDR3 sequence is CASSLGGYTF. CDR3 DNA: TGTGCCAGCAGCCTAGGAGGCTACACCTTC.

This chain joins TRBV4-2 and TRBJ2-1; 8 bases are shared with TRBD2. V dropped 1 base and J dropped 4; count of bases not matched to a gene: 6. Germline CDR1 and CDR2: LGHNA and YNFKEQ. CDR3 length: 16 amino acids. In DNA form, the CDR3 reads TGTGCCAGCAGCCAAGCCCCCGGGGGGGGATACAATGAGCAGTTCTTC. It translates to CASSQAPGGGYNEQFF.

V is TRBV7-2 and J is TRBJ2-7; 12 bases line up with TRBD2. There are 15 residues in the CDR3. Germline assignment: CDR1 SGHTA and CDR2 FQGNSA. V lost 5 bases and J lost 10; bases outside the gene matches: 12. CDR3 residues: CASSPNILAGGPQYF. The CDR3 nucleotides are TGTGCCAGCAGCCCGAATATCCTAGCGGGAGGGCCCCAGTACTTC.

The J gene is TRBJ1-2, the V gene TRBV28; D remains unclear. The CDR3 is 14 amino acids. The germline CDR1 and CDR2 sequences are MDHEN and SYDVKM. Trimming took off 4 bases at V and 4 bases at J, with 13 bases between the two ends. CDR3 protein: CASSSLALSYGYTF. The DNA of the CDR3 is TGTGCCAGCAGTTCCCTAGCCCTTTCCTATGGCTACACCTTC.

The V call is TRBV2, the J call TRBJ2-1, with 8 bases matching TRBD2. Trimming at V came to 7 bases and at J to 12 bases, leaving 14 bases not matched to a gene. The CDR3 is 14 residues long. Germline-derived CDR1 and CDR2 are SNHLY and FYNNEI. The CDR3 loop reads CASTPGLDGRTQFF. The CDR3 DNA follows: TGTGCCAGCACCCCGGGACTAGACGGTCGGACGCAGTTCTTC. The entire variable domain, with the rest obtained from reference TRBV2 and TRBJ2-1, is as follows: EPEVTQTPSHQVTQMGQEVILRCVPISNHLYFYWYRQILGQKVEFLVSFYNNEISEKSEIFDDQFSVERPDGSNFTLKIRSTKLEDSAMYFCASTPGLDGRTQFFGPGTRLTVL.

The DNA for the CDR3 is TGTGCCAGCAGTTACCCCCAGACTAGCGGGGTCAATGAGCAGTTCTTC. Translating it yields CASSYPQTSGVNEQFF. The rearrangement joins TRBV6-5 to TRBJ2-1; TRBD2 aligns across 11 bases. The V segment lost 2 bases and the J segment 6 bases; nucleotides outside the gene matches: 6. The CDR3 sequence is 16 residues long. Germline-derived CDR1 and CDR2 are MNHEY and SVGAGI.

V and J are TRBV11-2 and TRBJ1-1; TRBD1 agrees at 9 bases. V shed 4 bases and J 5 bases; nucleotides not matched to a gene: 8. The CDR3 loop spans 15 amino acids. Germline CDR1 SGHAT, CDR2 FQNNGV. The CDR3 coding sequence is TGTGCCAGCAGCTCGGGACAGGGTGGAAGTACTGAAGCTTTCTTT. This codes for CASSSGQGGSTEAFF.

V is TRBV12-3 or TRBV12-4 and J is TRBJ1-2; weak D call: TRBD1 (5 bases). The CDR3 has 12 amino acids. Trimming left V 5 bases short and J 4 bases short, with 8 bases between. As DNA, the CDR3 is TGTGCCAGCAGTAGGGGTAGCTATGGCTACACCTTC. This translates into CASSRGSYGYTF.

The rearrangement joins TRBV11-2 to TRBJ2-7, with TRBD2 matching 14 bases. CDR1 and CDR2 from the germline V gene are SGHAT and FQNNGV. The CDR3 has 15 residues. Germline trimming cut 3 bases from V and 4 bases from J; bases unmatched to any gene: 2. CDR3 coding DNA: TGTGCCAGCAGCTTGGGACTAGCGGGGGTTTACGAGCAGTACTTC. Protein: CASSLGLAGVYEQYF.

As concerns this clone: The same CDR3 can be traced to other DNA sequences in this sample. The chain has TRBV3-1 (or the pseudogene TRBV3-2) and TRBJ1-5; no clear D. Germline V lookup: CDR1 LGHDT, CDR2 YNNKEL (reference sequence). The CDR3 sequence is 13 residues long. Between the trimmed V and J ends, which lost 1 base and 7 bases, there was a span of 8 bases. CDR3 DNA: TGTGCCAGCAGCCAAGCTAGGTCACAGCCCCAGCATTTT. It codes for CASSQARSQPQHF.

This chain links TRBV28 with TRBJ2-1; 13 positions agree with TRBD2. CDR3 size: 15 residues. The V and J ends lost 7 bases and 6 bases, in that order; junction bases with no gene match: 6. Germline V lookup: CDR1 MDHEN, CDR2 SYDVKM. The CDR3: CASKTGTSGINEQFF. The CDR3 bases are TGTGCCAGCAAAACCGGGACTAGCGGGATCAATGAGCAGTTCTTC.

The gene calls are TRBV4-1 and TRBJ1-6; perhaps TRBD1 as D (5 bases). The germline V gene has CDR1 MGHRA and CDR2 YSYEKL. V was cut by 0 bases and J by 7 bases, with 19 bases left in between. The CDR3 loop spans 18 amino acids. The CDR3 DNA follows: TGCGCCAGCAGCCAAGATAACACCGGGGGAATGGGGAATTCACCCCTCCACTTT. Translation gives CASSQDNTGGMGNSPLHF.

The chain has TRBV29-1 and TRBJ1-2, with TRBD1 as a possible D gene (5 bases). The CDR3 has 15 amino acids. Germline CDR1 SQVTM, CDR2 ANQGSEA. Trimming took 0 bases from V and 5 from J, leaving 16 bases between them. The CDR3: CSVEENPGSVYGYTF. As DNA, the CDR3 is TGCAGCGTTGAAGAAAACCCAGGGTCTGTGTATGGCTACACCTTC.

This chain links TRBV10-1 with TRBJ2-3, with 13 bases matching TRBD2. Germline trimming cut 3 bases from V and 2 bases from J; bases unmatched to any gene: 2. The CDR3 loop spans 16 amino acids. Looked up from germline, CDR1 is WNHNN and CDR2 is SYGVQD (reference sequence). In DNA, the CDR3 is TGCGCCAGCAGTGAAACTAGCGGGAGGGTCACAGATACGCAGTATTTT. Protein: CASSETSGRVTDTQYF.

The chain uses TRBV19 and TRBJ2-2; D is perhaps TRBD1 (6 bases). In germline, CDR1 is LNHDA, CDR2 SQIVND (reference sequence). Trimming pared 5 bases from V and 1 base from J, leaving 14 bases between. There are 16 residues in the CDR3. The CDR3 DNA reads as TGTGCCAGTAGTCTATCGGGACACGTGAACACCGGGGAGCTGTTTTTT. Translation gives CASSLSGHVNTGELFF.

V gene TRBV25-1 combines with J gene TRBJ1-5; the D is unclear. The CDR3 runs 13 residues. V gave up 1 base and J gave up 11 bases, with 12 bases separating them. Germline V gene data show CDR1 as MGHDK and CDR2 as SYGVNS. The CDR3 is CASSESGVGTQHF. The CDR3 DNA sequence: TGTGCCAGCAGTGAATCCGGGGTAGGGACCCAGCATTTT.